What follows describes a single T cell receptor beta chain. Its antigen is not known. Deletions cut 2 bases from V and 2 bases from J, with 19 bases between. The germline gives CDR1 WNHNN, CDR2 SYGVQD (reference sequence). The CDR3 contains 17 residues. Libraries were prepared by immunoSEQ multiplex PCR; TCRdb keeps only in-frame clonotypes and omits some of them. The top ten hold roughly 1.4% of the sample, which has 150,000 to 200,000 clones, about 91% seen once. Second-dose timings of about 4 or about 12 weeks were pooled. The sample belongs to a study of T cell responses to AZD1222 COVID-19 vaccine. Study outcomes and limitations: Spike-specific TCR breadth and depth went up after people got two AZD1222 doses. Unmutated variant regions reportedly attract nearly half of all spike-specific TCRs. The donors showed a predominance of white British ancestry and of females, with possible underestimation of clonal diversity.

This specimen consisted of peripheral blood, obtained 28 days after the second AZD1222 dose. The sequence derives from an adult who received the AZD1222 COVID-19 vaccine. The chain is built from TRBV10-1 and TRBJ2-7; perhaps TRBD2 as D (6 bases). This CDR3 is CASSELMGGVFTYEQYF. CDR3 coding DNA: TGCGCCAGCAGTGAGCTCATGGGGGGAGTTTTTACCTACGAGCAGTACTTC.